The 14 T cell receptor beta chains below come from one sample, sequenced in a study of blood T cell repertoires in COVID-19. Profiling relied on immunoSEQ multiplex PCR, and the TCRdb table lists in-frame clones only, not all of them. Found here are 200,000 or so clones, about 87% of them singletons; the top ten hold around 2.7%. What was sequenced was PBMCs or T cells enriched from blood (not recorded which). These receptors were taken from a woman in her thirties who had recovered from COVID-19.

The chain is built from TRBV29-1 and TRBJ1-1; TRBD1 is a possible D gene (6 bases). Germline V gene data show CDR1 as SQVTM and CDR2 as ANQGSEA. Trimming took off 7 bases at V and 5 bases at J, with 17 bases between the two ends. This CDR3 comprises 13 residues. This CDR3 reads CSGSQGRGTEAFF. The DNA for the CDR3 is TGCAGCGGTTCACAGGGACGTGGAACTGAAGCTTTCTTT.

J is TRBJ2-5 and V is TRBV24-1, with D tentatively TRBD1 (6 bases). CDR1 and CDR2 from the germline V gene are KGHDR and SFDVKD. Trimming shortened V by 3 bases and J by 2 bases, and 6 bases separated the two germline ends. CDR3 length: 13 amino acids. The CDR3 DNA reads TGTGCCACCAGTGATGACAGGCAAGAGACCCAGTACTTC. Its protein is CATSDDRQETQYF.

The CDR3 DNA is TGTGCCAGCAGCCTGGGGGGGGTGCAGTTCTTC. This translates into CASSLGGVQFF. V and J are TRBV7-2 and TRBJ2-1; 7 bases line up with TRBD2. Losses at the gene ends were 5 bases for V and 12 bases for J; bases not matched to a gene: 4. The CDR3 totals 11 residues. CDR1 and CDR2 (germline): SGHTA, FQGNSA.

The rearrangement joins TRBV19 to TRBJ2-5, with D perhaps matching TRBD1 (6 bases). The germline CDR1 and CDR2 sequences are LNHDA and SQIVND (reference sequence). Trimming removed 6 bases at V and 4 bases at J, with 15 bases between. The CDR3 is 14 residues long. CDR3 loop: CASSQQGQGETQYF. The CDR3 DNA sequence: TGTGCCAGTAGCCAACAGGGACAAGGAGAGACCCAGTACTTC.

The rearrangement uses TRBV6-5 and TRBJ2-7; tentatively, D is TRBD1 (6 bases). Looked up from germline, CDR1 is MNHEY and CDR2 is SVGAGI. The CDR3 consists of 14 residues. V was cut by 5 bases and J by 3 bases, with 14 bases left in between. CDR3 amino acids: CASSTRGTSYEQYF. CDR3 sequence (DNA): TGTGCCAGCAGTACCAGGGGTACCAGCTACGAGCAGTACTTC.

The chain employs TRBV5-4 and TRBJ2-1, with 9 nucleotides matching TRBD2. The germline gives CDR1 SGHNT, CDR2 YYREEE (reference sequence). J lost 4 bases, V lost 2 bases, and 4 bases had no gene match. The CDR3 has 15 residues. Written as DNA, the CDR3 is TGTGCCAGCAGCTTTTCGAGCGGGGGGTACAATGAGCAGTTCTTC. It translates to CASSFSSGGYNEQFF.

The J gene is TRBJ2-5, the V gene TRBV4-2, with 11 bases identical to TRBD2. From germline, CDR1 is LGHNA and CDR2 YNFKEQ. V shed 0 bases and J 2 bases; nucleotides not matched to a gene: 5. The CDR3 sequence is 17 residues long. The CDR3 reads CASSQELAGATQETQYF. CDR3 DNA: TGTGCCAGCAGCCAAGAACTAGCGGGGGCCACACAAGAGACCCAGTACTTC.

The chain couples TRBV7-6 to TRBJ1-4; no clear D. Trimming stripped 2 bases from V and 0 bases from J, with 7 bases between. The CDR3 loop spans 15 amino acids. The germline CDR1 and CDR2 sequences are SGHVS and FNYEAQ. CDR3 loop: CASSLIPATNEKLFF. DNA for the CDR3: TGTGCCAGCAGCTTAATTCCAGCAACTAATGAAAAACTGTTTTTT.

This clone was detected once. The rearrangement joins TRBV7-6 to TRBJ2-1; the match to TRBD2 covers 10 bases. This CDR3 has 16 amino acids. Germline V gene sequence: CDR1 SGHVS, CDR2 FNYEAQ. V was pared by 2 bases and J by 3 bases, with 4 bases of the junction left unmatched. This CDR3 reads CASSLQAGGYYNEQFF. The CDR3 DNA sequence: TGTGCCAGCAGCTTACAAGCGGGGGGGTACTACAATGAGCAGTTCTTC.

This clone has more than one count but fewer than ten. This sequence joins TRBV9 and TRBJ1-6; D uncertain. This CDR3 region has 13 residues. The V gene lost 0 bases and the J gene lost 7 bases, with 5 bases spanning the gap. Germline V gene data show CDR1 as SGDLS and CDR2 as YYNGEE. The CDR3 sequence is CASSVGANSPLHF. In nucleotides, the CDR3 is TGTGCCAGCAGCGTAGGGGCGAATTCACCCCTCCACTTT.

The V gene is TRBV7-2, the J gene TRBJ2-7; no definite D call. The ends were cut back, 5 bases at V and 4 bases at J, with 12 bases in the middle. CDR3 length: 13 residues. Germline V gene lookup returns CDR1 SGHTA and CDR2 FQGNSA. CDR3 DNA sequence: TGTGCCAGCAGCCCCAGGCCCGGTTACGAGCAGTACTTC. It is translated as CASSPRPGYEQYF.

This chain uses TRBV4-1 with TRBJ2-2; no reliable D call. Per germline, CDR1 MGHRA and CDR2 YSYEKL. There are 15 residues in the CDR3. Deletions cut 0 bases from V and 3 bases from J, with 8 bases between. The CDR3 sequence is CASSQENTYTGELFF. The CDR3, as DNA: TGCGCCAGCAGCCAAGAAAACACCTACACCGGGGAGCTGTTTTTT.

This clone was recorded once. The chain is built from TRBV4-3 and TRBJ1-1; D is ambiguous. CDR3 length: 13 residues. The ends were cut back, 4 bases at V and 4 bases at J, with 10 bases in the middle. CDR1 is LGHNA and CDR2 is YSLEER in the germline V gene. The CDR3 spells CASSPVIGTEAFF. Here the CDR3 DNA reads TGCGCCAGCAGCCCCGTTATCGGCACTGAAGCTTTCTTT.

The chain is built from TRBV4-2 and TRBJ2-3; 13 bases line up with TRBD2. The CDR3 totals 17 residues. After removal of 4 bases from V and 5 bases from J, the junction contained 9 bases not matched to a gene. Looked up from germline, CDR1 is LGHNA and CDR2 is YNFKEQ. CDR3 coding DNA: TGTGCCAGCAGCCCGACGGGGACTAGCGGGGTGGTAGATACGCAGTATTTT. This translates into CASSPTGTSGVVDTQYF.